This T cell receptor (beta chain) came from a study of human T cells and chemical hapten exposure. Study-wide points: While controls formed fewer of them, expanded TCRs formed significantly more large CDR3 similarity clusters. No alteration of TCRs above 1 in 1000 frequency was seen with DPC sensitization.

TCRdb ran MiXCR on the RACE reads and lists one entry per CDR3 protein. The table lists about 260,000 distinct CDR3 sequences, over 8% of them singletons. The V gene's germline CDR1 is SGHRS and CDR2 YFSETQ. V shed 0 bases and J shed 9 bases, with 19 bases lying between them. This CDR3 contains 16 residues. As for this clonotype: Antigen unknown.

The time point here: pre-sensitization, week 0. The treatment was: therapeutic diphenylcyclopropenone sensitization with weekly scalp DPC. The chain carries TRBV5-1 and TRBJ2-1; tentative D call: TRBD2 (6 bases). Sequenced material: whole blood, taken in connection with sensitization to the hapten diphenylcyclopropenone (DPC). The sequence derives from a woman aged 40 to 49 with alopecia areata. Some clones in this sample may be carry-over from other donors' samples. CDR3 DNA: TGCGCCAGCAGCTTGGCCTTGGGCGGGGTTGGGAGTGAGCAGTTCTTC. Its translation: CASSLALGGVGSEQFF.